The present entry profiles one TCR beta chain with its context. Its antigen is unknown. There are 12 residues in the CDR3. V was shortened by 3 bases and J by 8 bases, with 10 bases between the two germline ends. Germline values: CDR1 MDHEN, CDR2 SYDVKM. Measured with immunoSEQ multiplex PCR; TCRdb has only the in-frame clones, and not every one. The sample has 66,000 or so clones, approximately 83% seen once. The data were taken from a study of OX40 agonist ivuxolimab in advanced cancers. Overall study findings and caveats: Averaging showed that CD8+ T cells had more expanded clones than CD4+ did.

The receptor's source is an adult with an advanced solid tumor such as melanoma, head and neck, liver or kidney cancer. The sequencing used CD4+ or CD8+ T cells sorted from blood, collected in a trial of the OX40 agonist ivuxolimab. The chain links TRBV28 to TRBJ1-2; D not certain. The DNA for the CDR3 is TGTGCCAGCAGTTTGCTGAGAAAAGGCTACACCTTC. Amino acid sequence: CASSLLRKGYTF.